Sequencing of this T cell receptor beta chain was carried out in a study of cytomegalovirus exposure and HLA in healthy donors. This clone was recorded a few times. The PCR contained 60 Vbeta and 13 Jbeta primers. This table comes from immunoSEQ multiplex PCR, and its TCRdb copy is limited to in-frame clones, with some not included. The sample records under 200,000 clones, 65% to 85% being singletons. CDR3 size: 14 residues. Per the germline V gene, CDR1 is MNHNS and CDR2 is SASEGT. J lost 4 bases, V lost 7 bases, and 8 bases had no gene match. The origin of this receptor is a woman aged 50 to 60 in good health and CMV-seropositive. This chain uses TRBV6-1 with TRBJ1-1; 8 nucleotides align to TRBD1. Sequenced sample: PBMCs. The CDR3 DNA reads as TGTGCCAGCAACGCGGACAGGGCGGGCACTGAAGCTTTCTTT. It codes for CASNADRAGTEAFF.